This T cell receptor (beta chain) was sequenced in a study of T cell responses to AZD1222 COVID-19 vaccine. The table lists this clone with a count of one. Antigen unknown. Study-wide points: An increase in Spike-specific TCR breadth and depth was observed after two AZD1222 doses. Spike-spanning, vaccine-associated CD4 TCRs were dominant at 160-218 and 743-854. Nearly half of spike-specific TCRs reportedly target variant regions that are unmutated in the B.1.351 and B.1.1.7 variants.

The assay was immunoSEQ multiplex PCR, and TCRdb's table has in-frame clones only and misses some. Of approximately 150,000 clones listed, under 95% were seen once; the top ten hold around 5%. The CDR3 extends over 14 amino acids. Germline CDR1 and CDR2: LGHNA and YNFKEQ. V was clipped by 3 bases and J by 4 bases, with 12 bases between them. Sequences were derived from peripheral blood, sampled on day 0 of AZD1222 vaccination. The TCR comes from an adult in good health. This sequence joins TRBV4-2 and TRBJ1-1; TRBD1 might be the D (6 bases). CDR3 nucleotides: TGTGCCAGCAGCCACAAAAGGGGGGCCACTGAAGCTTTCTTT. Its protein is CASSHKRGATEAFF.